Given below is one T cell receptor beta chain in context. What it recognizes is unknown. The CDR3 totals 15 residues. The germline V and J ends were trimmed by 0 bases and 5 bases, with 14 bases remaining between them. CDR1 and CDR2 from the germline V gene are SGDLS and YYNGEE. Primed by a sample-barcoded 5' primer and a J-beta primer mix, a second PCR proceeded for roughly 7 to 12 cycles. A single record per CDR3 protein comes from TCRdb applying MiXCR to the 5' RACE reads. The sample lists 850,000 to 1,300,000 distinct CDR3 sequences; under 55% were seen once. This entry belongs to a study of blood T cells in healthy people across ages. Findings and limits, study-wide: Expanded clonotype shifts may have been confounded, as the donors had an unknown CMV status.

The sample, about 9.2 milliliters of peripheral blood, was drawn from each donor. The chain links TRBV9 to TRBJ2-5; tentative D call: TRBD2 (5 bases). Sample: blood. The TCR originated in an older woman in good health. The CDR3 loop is CASSVEHSSGETQYF. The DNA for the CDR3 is TGTGCCAGCAGCGTAGAACATTCGTCGGGGGAGACCCAGTACTTC. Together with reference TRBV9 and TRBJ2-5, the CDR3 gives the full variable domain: DSGVTQTPKHLITATGQRVTLRCSPRSGDLSVYWYQQSLDQGLQFLIQYYNGEERAKGNILERFSAQQFPDLHSELNLSSLELGDSALYFCASSVEHSSGETQYFGPGTRLLVL.